The 27 T cell receptor beta chains in this list originate from one sample, sequenced in a study of T cells in Graves' hyperthyroidism and ophthalmopathy. TCR beta CDR3 sequences were amplified from RNA transcripts. A set of HTBI primers served as the primers for a first-round RT-PCR of the TCR CDR3. TCRdb processed the multiplex PCR reads anew with MiXCR; each CDR3 protein has one entry. The data show nearly 600,000 distinct CDR3 sequences, 13% to 15% seen once. The sample taken for sequencing was blood. These receptors were collected from a woman aged 18-35 years with Graves' ophthalmopathy.

A few counts support this clonotype. DNA for the CDR3: TGCGCCAGCAGCCAAGAAATACAAGGGAATCAGCCCCAGCATTTT. It yields the protein CASSQEIQGNQPQHF. V usage is TRBV4-3 and J usage is TRBJ1-5, with no clear D. The CDR3 spans 15 residues. The V and J ends lost 0 bases and 4 bases respectively, with 10 bases between them. In germline, CDR1 is LGHNA, CDR2 YSLEER.

This clonotype was recorded at least ten times. The chain has TRBV9 and TRBJ1-1; no firm D call. CDR1 SGDLS and CDR2 YYNGEE come from the germline V gene. The germline V and J ends were trimmed by 0 bases and 5 bases, with 8 bases remaining between them. This CDR3 contains 13 residues. The CDR3 sequence: CASSVVWGTEAFF. CDR3 sequence (DNA): TGTGCCAGCAGCGTAGTGTGGGGTACTGAAGCTTTCTTT.

The V gene is TRBV24-1, the J gene TRBJ2-3; TRBD2 aligns across 9 bases. Germline CDR1 reads KGHDR; CDR2 reads SFDVKD. This CDR3 has 16 amino acids. Losses at the gene ends were 8 bases for V and 1 base for J; bases not matched to a gene: 9. The CDR3 here is CATTKNSGSGTDTQYF. Here the CDR3 DNA reads TGTGCCACCACCAAGAATAGCGGGAGCGGCACAGATACGCAGTATTTT.

This clonotype was counted ten times or more. V is TRBV27 and J is TRBJ2-3; TRBD2 aligns across 8 bases. After removal of 5 bases from V and 0 bases from J, the junction contained 4 bases not matched to a gene. The CDR3 extends over 15 amino acids. Per the germline V gene, CDR1 is MNHEY and CDR2 is SMNVEV (reference sequence). The CDR3: CASSQSSGSTDTQYF. For the CDR3, the DNA is TGTGCCAGCAGTCAATCTAGCGGGAGCACAGATACGCAGTATTTT.

This chain joins TRBV11-1 and TRBJ2-1; 8 bases align to TRBD2. The CDR3 runs to 16 residues. Germline trimming cut 5 bases from V and 11 bases from J; bases unmatched to any gene: 17. Germline V gene lookup returns CDR1 SGHAT and CDR2 FQDESV (reference sequence). In DNA form, the CDR3 reads TGTGCCAGCAGCGTACAGGGCGGGAGGATCCCCCGACAGCAGTTCTTC. This gives the protein CASSVQGGRIPRQQFF.

This clonotype occurred many times. The chain is built from TRBV20-1 and TRBJ1-2; TRBD1 matches 7 bases. Germline trimming cut 6 bases from V and 2 bases from J; bases unmatched to any gene: 6. CDR1 and CDR2 (germline): DFQATT, SNEGSKA (reference sequence). The CDR3 has 13 residues. CDR3 amino acids: CSASKGGNYGYTF. CDR3 coding DNA: TGCAGTGCCTCTAAAGGGGGCAACTATGGCTACACCTTC.

This clonotype was found many times. J is TRBJ1-1 and V is TRBV30, with 8 bases fitting TRBD1. In germline, CDR1 is GTSNPN, CDR2 SVGIG (reference sequence). CDR3 size: 13 residues. Trimming took 1 base from V and 4 from J; bases not matched to a gene: 2. The CDR3 loop is CAWSAQGGTEAFF. CDR3 nucleotides: TGTGCCTGGAGTGCACAGGGGGGCACTGAAGCTTTCTTT.

This clonotype was seen only a few times. The V and J genes are TRBV27 and TRBJ1-1; 9 bases fit TRBD1. Germline V gene lookup returns CDR1 MNHEY and CDR2 SMNVEV (reference sequence). V lost 10 bases to trimming and J lost 7 bases; unmatched junction nucleotides: 7. This CDR3 comprises 12 residues. CDR3 coding DNA: TGTGCCACCTCCGGGACAGGGATTGAAGCTTTCTTT. Translated, it gives CATSGTGIEAFF.

The gene calls are TRBV18 and TRBJ2-3, with a weak D call TRBD2 (6 bases). Trimming removed 6 bases at V and 0 bases at J, with 13 bases between. Germline CDR1 and CDR2: KGHSH and LQKENI. The CDR3 totals 15 residues. The CDR3 is CASSRLEGSTDTQYF. As DNA, the CDR3 is TGTGCCAGCTCCCGTTTGGAGGGGAGCACAGATACGCAGTATTTT.

Notes on this clonotype: One junction end disagrees with the germline gene, perhaps due to a read error. The V call is TRBV7-9, the J call TRBJ2-3, with TRBD2 identical over 7 bases. There are 16 residues in the CDR3. CDR1 and CDR2 from the germline V gene are SEHNR and FQNEAQ (reference sequence). This chain's CDR3 is CAGSLFLSGSTDTQYF. The DNA of the CDR3 is TGTGCCGGCAGCTTATTCCTTAGCGGGAGCACAGATACGCAGTATTTT.

This chain links TRBV20-1 with TRBJ2-1; 8 positions agree with TRBD1. Unmatched junction bases numbered 5, after V lost 7 bases and J lost 9 bases. Germline V gene sequence: CDR1 DFQATT, CDR2 SNEGSKA (reference sequence). The CDR3 is 11 residues long. In DNA form, the CDR3 reads TGCAGTGTCCCAGGGGGCGGTGAGCAGTTCTTC. This translates into CSVPGGGEQFF.

This clonotype was detected ten times or more. The chain links TRBV18 to TRBJ1-3; D gene ambiguous. CDR1 is KGHSH, CDR2 LQKENI, per germline. V shed 0 bases and J shed 2 bases, with 5 bases lying between them. The CDR3 extends over 14 amino acids. CDR3 DNA: TGTGCCAGCTCACCACCGGCGACTGGAAACACCATATATTTT. It encodes CASSPPATGNTIYF.

Comments on this clonotype: This could be a read error, since a much larger clone is one nucleotide away. This chain connects TRBV6-2 or TRBV6-3 to TRBJ1-1, with no clear D. The CDR3 sequence is 14 residues long. Trimming pared 0 bases from V and 0 bases from J, leaving 5 bases between. Per germline, CDR1 MNHEY and CDR2 SVGEGT. The CDR3 here is CASSYSKMNTEAFF. As DNA, the CDR3 is TGTGCCAGCAGTTACTCCAAGATGAACACTGAAGCTTTCTTT.

V usage is TRBV7-2 and J usage is TRBJ2-4, with 11 nucleotides matching TRBD1. The CDR3 is 17 residues long. The ends lost 2 bases at V and 5 bases at J; junction bases unmatched: 8. Per the germline V gene, CDR1 is SGHTA and CDR2 is FQGNSA. The CDR3 nucleotides are TGTGCCAGCAGCTTAAAACGGACAGGGGGCTTTCAAAACATTCAGTACTTC. It specifies CASSLKRTGGFQNIQYF.

This clonotype appeared many times. The chain employs TRBV20-1 and TRBJ2-7; unclear D gene. The CDR3 spans 16 residues. V dropped 0 bases and J dropped 1 base, with 16 bases sitting between them. The V gene's germline CDR1 is DFQATT and CDR2 SNEGSKA (reference sequence). The CDR3 nucleotides are TGCAGTGCTAGAGATGGTGCCGGAGATCGGTCCTACGAGCAGTACTTC. Translated: CSARDGAGDRSYEQYF.

This clonotype was picked up many times. The gene calls are TRBV7-8 and TRBJ1-5, with 9 nucleotides matching TRBD1. CDR1 and CDR2 from the germline V gene are SGHVS and FQNEAQ. This CDR3 spans 14 amino acids. With V trimmed by 5 bases and J by 2 bases, 1 base remained unmatched. The CDR3 here is CASSRDRGNQPQHF. The CDR3 coding sequence is TGTGCCAGCAGCCGGGACAGGGGCAATCAGCCCCAGCATTTT.

CDR3 sequence: CSASLSGRAATHEQYF. CDR3 DNA sequence: TGCAGTGCTAGTCTCAGCGGGAGGGCCGCGACCCACGAGCAGTACTTC. This chain joins TRBV20-1 and TRBJ2-7, with 10 bases identical to TRBD2. The CDR3 totals 16 residues. In germline, CDR1 is DFQATT, CDR2 SNEGSKA (reference sequence). Losses at the gene ends were 3 bases for V and 5 bases for J; bases not matched to a gene: 13.

The chain carries TRBV24-1 and TRBJ1-4; D is uncertain. The germline gives CDR1 KGHDR, CDR2 SFDVKD. This CDR3 region has 13 residues. The ends were cut back, 8 bases at V and 5 bases at J, with 11 bases in the middle. CDR3 bases: TGTGCCACCAAACAGAGTCCAAATGAAAAACTGTTTTTT. This gives the protein CATKQSPNEKLFF.

The table lists this clonotype with a few counts. The V gene is TRBV27, the J gene TRBJ1-2, with unresolved D. Trimming took 0 bases from V and 0 from J, leaving 14 bases between them. CDR3 length equals 17 residues. The germline V gene encodes CDR1 MNHEY and CDR2 SMNVEV (reference sequence). CDR3 coding DNA: TGTGCCAGCAGTTTATCGAAGGTACAGCTATCTAACTATGGCTACACCTTC. It codes for CASSLSKVQLSNYGYTF.

This clonotype was recorded many times. V and J are TRBV7-2 and TRBJ2-7; the D gene could be TRBD1 or TRBD2 (5 bases each). CDR3 length: 16 amino acids. Trimming took 1 base from V and 5 from J, leaving 18 bases between them. Germline V lookup: CDR1 SGHTA, CDR2 FQGNSA. The CDR3 DNA reads as TGTGCCAGCAGCTTAGATCCGGGACCAGGGAATGACGAGCAGTACTTC. Translation gives CASSLDPGPGNDEQYF.

This clonotype has only a few counts. J is TRBJ2-3 and V is TRBV6-1, with no clear D. Germline loops: CDR1 MNHNS, CDR2 SASEGT. This CDR3 region has 12 residues. V shed 8 bases and J shed 1 base, with 7 bases lying between them. The CDR3 region is CASGSRTDTQYF. Here the CDR3 DNA reads TGTGCCAGCGGGTCCCGCACAGATACGCAGTATTTT.

The chain is built from TRBV10-3 and TRBJ1-2, with TRBD1 matching 9 bases. Germline V gene lookup returns CDR1 ENHRY and CDR2 SYGVKD. V lost 6 bases and J lost 7; bases outside the gene matches: 9. The CDR3 length is 14 residues. CDR3 protein: CAISAGQGQGGYTF. In DNA form, the CDR3 reads TGTGCCATCAGCGCGGGACAGGGCCAGGGTGGCTACACCTTC.

This clonotype was observed many times. The chain recombines TRBV3-1 with TRBJ2-1; 7 nucleotides match TRBD1. Trimming cost V 0 bases and J 13 bases; bases outside gene matches: 3. CDR1 and CDR2 (germline): LGHDT, YNNKEL (reference sequence). The CDR3 contains 12 residues. The CDR3 coding sequence is TGTGCCAGCAGCCAAGATCGACAGGGACAGTTCTTC. Translation gives CASSQDRQGQFF.

The chain combines TRBV20-1 with TRBJ1-1; a weak D match, TRBD1 (5 bases). The CDR3 loop spans 14 amino acids. Trimming took 6 bases from V and 1 from J, leaving 15 bases between them. Germline V lookup: CDR1 DFQATT, CDR2 SNEGSKA (reference sequence). In DNA form, the CDR3 reads TGCAGTGCAAAGCAGGGTTCGCCGAACACTGAAGCTTTCTTT. Translation: CSAKQGSPNTEAFF.

This clonotype came up a few times. The CDR3: CASSDDQGAVTEAFF. The CDR3 DNA follows: TGTGCCAGCAGTGATGACCAGGGGGCTGTCACTGAAGCTTTCTTT. This sequence joins TRBV25-1 and TRBJ1-1, with 8 bases lining up with TRBD1. Germline V lookup: CDR1 MGHDK, CDR2 SYGVNS. The CDR3 loop spans 15 amino acids. V lost 3 bases, J lost 4 bases, and 7 bases stayed unmatched.

This clonotype has a handful of counts. The chain joins TRBV7-2 to TRBJ1-2; possibly TRBD1 for D (5 bases). The CDR3 runs 15 residues. Trimming removed 5 bases at V and 1 base at J, with 14 bases between. Germline assignment: CDR1 SGHTA and CDR2 FQGNSA. In DNA form, the CDR3 reads TGTGCCAGCAGCCCCTTTGAGGGGAATAACTATGGCTACACCTTC. Translated, it gives CASSPFEGNNYGYTF. Full variable domain (remainder filled in from reference TRBV7-2 and TRBJ1-2): GAGVSQSPSNKVTEKGKDVELRCDPISGHTALYWYRQSLGQGLEFLIYFQGNSAPDKSGLPSDRFSAERTGGSVSTLTIQRTQQEDSAVYLCASSPFEGNNYGYTFGSGTRLTVV.

This clonotype was detected many times. The chain combines TRBV7-3 with TRBJ2-2, with 9 bases fitting TRBD1. The CDR3 spans 15 residues. V lost 5 bases to trimming and J lost 5 bases; unmatched junction nucleotides: 6. Germline CDR1 and CDR2: SGHTA and FQGTGA. CDR3 sequence (DNA): TGTGCCAGCAGCATAGGACAGGGGTTGACCGGGGAGCTGTTTTTT. Its protein is CASSIGQGLTGELFF.